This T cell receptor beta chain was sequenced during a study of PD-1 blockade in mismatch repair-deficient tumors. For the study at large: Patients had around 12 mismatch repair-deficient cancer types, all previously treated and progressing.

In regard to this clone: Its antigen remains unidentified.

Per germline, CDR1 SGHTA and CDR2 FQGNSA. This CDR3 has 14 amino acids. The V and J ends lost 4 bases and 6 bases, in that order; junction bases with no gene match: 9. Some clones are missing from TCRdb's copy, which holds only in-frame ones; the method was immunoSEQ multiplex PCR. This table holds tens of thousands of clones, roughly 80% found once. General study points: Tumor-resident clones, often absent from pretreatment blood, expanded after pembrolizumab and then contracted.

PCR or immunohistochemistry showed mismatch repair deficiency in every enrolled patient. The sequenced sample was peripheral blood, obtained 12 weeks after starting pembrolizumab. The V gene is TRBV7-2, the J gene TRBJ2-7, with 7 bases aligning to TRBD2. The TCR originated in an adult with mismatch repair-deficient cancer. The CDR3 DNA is TGTGCCAGCAGCTGGGGAGGGGTCGGGATCGAGCAGTACTTC. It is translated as CASSWGGVGIEQYF.